A single sample gave rise to the 27 T cell receptor beta chains below, sequenced in a study of T cell changes during pregnancy in multiple sclerosis (dated by TCRdb to between 2017 and 2020). Libraries were built with the immunoSEQ multiplex PCR assay. This immuneACCESS table, as held by TCRdb, lists in-frame sequences with V and J called but not all clones. Of the missing ones, under half trace to an unresolved V gene in checked studies; the others have no known cause. Counted in this sample were tens of thousands of clones; approximately 93% of them appeared once. Roughly 3.1% of the sample belongs to the ten largest clones. Sample: CD8+ T cells from peripheral blood mononuclear cells, taken in the second trimester of pregnancy. The receptors stem from a female donor with multiple sclerosis, enrolled in a pregnancy study.

The chain joins TRBV19 to TRBJ2-3; the D is unclear. The CDR3 contains 13 residues. Germline CDR1 reads LNHDA; CDR2 reads SQIVND (reference sequence). The ends were cut back, 7 bases at V and 1 base at J, with 9 bases in the middle. The CDR3 region has the DNA TGTGCCAGTATCAACACAGGCACAGATACGCAGTATTTT. It is translated as CASINTGTDTQYF.

This clone occurred once. CDR3 amino acids: CASSSQGTDTQYF. CDR3 nucleotide sequence: TGTGCCAGTAGTTCGCAGGGGACAGATACGCAGTATTTT. J is TRBJ2-3 and V is TRBV19, with D perhaps TRBD1 (6 bases). V lost 5 bases and J lost 3, with 9 bases in between. This CDR3 contains 13 residues. Germline V CDR1 and CDR2: LNHDA, SQIVND (reference sequence).

The chain employs TRBV9 and TRBJ1-5; 8 nucleotides align to TRBD1. The CDR3 is 13 amino acids. Trimming took 3 bases from V and 6 from J; bases not matched to a gene: 2. CDR1 is SGDLS, CDR2 YYNGEE, per germline. CDR3 in amino acids: CASSGTGFQPQHF. The CDR3 coding sequence is TGTGCCAGCAGCGGGACAGGGTTTCAGCCCCAGCATTTT. Combining the CDR3 with reference TRBV9 and TRBJ1-5 gives the whole variable domain DSGVTQTPKHLITATGQRVTLRCSPRSGDLSVYWYQQSLDQGLQFLIQYYNGEERAKGNILERFSAQQFPDLHSELNLSSLELGDSALYFCASSGTGFQPQHFGDGTRLSIL.

The rearrangement links TRBV19 to TRBJ2-1; 7 bases line up with TRBD2. J gave up 6 bases and V 6 bases, and 8 bases lay outside the gene matches. Germline assignment: CDR1 LNHDA and CDR2 SQIVND (reference sequence). This CDR3 spans 14 amino acids. CDR3 coding DNA: TGTGCCAGTAGCCCCGGACTAGAGGGCAATGAGCAGTTCTTC. Its translation is CASSPGLEGNEQFF.

The chain uses TRBV9 and TRBJ1-4, with D unclear. The V end was cut by 4 bases, the J end by 4 bases, with 17 bases between. From germline, CDR1 is SGDLS and CDR2 YYNGEE. The CDR3 sequence is 16 residues long. CDR3 region: CASSPLGGLLNEKLFF. The CDR3 DNA follows: TGTGCCAGCAGCCCCCTCGGAGGCCTCCTTAATGAAAAACTGTTTTTT.

This clone is a singleton in its sample. The chain's CDR3 is CASKGASGRAHNEQFF. The CDR3 DNA reads TGTGCCAGCAAAGGGGCTAGCGGGAGGGCCCACAATGAGCAGTTCTTC. The rearrangement joins TRBV2 to TRBJ2-1; 12 positions match TRBD2. V was pared by 7 bases and J by 5 bases, with 9 bases of the junction left unmatched. Germline CDR1 SNHLY, CDR2 FYNNEI. The CDR3 has 16 amino acids. The full variable domain, completed using reference TRBV2 and TRBJ2-1, is EPEVTQTPSHQVTQMGQEVILRCVPISNHLYFYWYRQILGQKVEFLVSFYNNEISEKSEIFDDQFSVERPDGSNFTLKIRSTKLEDSAMYFCASKGASGRAHNEQFFGPGTRLTVL.

This clone appeared a single time. The chain recombines TRBV9 with TRBJ1-3, with a possible D match to TRBD1 (5 bases). This CDR3 spans 15 amino acids. The V end lost 0 bases, the J end lost 2 bases, and 9 bases lay between the germline ends. Germline CDR1 is SGDLS and CDR2 is YYNGEE. The CDR3 is CASSVGQGTGNTIYF. CDR3 nucleotide sequence: TGTGCCAGCAGCGTAGGGCAGGGAACTGGAAACACCATATATTTT.

The genes are TRBV28 and TRBJ2-7; 9 bases fit TRBD1. V lost 5 bases to trimming and J lost 6 bases; unmatched junction nucleotides: 14. Germline V CDR1 and CDR2: MDHEN, SYDVKM. The length of the CDR3 is 16 residues. The CDR3 DNA reads as TGTGCCAGCAGTCCCCCAGGGACAGGGCCTGGGGGCGAGCAGTACTTC. Translated, it gives CASSPPGTGPGGEQYF. The full variable domain, in which reference TRBV28 and TRBJ2-7 provide the parts outside the CDR3, is DVKVTQSSRYLVKRTGEKVFLECVQDMDHENMFWYRQDPGLGLRLIYFSYDVKMKEKGDIPEGYSVSREKKERFSLILESASTNQTSMYLCASSPPGTGPGGEQYFGPGTRLTVT.

The V gene is TRBV5-1, the J gene TRBJ2-1, with a tentative D call TRBD2 (5 bases). Trimming pared 0 bases from V and 6 bases from J, leaving 13 bases between. Germline V gives CDR1 SGHRS, CDR2 YFSETQ. This CDR3 is 15 amino acids long. CDR3 nucleotide sequence: TGCGCCAGCAGCTTGGAGGGCCGGGATGGCAATGAGCAGTTCTTC. Amino acids: CASSLEGRDGNEQFF.

This clone was picked up one time. The J gene is TRBJ2-1, the V gene TRBV7-8; D perhaps matches TRBD2 (5 bases). Germline values: CDR1 SGHVS, CDR2 FQNEAQ. The CDR3 sequence is 14 residues long. V was pared by 0 bases and J by 4 bases, with 7 bases between. The CDR3 spells CASSLAGVYNEQFF. DNA for the CDR3: TGTGCCAGCAGCTTAGCGGGAGTATACAATGAGCAGTTCTTC.

J is TRBJ1-3 and V is TRBV6-1; D ambiguous. Germline lookup yields CDR1 MNHNS and CDR2 SASEGT. CDR3 length: 12 amino acids. CDR3 amino acids: CAAEEFGNTIYF. Written as DNA, the CDR3 is TGTGCTGCAGAGGAATTTGGAAACACCATATATTTT.

The rearrangement uses TRBV21-1 and TRBJ1-2; the D call in the table, TRBD1, was not verified against the DNA. TRBV21-1 is designated a pseudogene. The CDR3 has 15 amino acids. CDR3 loop: CASSKVVQGAVRNTF. The CDR3, as DNA: TGTGCCAGCAGCAAAGTAGTACAGGGGGCCGTCAGAAACACCTTC.

The chain carries TRBV18 and TRBJ2-1; 8 bases map to TRBD2. The V gene end was trimmed by 1 base and the J gene end by 10 bases; junction bases not matched to a gene: 15. CDR1 and CDR2 (germline): KGHSH, LQKENI. This CDR3 is 17 amino acids long. The CDR3 protein is CASSPRSLADVPIEQFF. In DNA, the CDR3 is TGTGCCAGCTCACCACGGTCACTAGCGGATGTACCAATCGAGCAGTTCTTC.

DNA for the CDR3: TGTGCCAGCAGTCCGGACACGACCACCGGGGAGCTGTTTTTT. Its translation: CASSPDTTTGELFF. This chain uses TRBV28 with TRBJ2-2; a possible D gene is TRBD1 (5 bases). Between the trimmed V and J ends, which lost 5 bases and 4 bases, there was a span of 11 bases. The CDR3 extends over 14 amino acids. Germline values: CDR1 MDHEN, CDR2 SYDVKM.

This rearrangement joins TRBV7-9 to TRBJ2-1; 10 bases fit TRBD2. Germline trimming cut 4 bases from V and 7 bases from J; bases unmatched to any gene: 10. Germline CDR1 SEHNR, CDR2 FQNEAQ (reference sequence). This CDR3 region has 16 residues. The CDR3 spells CASSSQSSGRKNEQFF. The CDR3 region has the DNA TGTGCCAGCAGCTCCCAGAGTAGCGGGAGGAAAAATGAGCAGTTCTTC.

The chain joins TRBV10-3 to TRBJ1-2; D gene unclear. Germline V CDR1 and CDR2: ENHRY, SYGVKD. Trimming took off 0 bases at V and 6 bases at J, with 11 bases between the two ends. The CDR3 consists of 14 residues. The CDR3 DNA is TGTGCCATCAGTGAGTCTTCCGGTAATCATGGCTACACCTTC. Translated: CAISESSGNHGYTF.

The V and J genes are TRBV7-9 and TRBJ2-5, with a tentative D call TRBD2 (5 bases). The CDR3 is made up of 16 amino acids. V was pared by 3 bases and J by 4 bases, with 18 bases between. The germline V gene has CDR1 SEHNR and CDR2 FQNEAQ (reference sequence). The CDR3 DNA is TGTGCCAGCAGCTTCCCCGACGGAGGAGGTATAGAGACCCAGTACTTC. It translates to CASSFPDGGGIETQYF.

The chain is built from TRBV28 and TRBJ2-7; no definite D call. The V end lost 2 bases, the J end lost 3 bases, and 8 bases lay between the germline ends. Looked up from germline, CDR1 is MDHEN and CDR2 is SYDVKM. The length of the CDR3 is 13 residues. Written as DNA, the CDR3 is TGTGCCAGCAGTTTAGGTACATACTACGAGCAGTACTTC. It translates to CASSLGTYYEQYF. The full variable domain, in which reference TRBV28 and TRBJ2-7 provide the parts outside the CDR3, is DVKVTQSSRYLVKRTGEKVFLECVQDMDHENMFWYRQDPGLGLRLIYFSYDVKMKEKGDIPEGYSVSREKKERFSLILESASTNQTSMYLCASSLGTYYEQYFGPGTRLTVT.

V gene TRBV5-1 combines with J gene TRBJ2-4; TRBD2 is a possible D gene (6 bases). V lost 4 bases and J lost 5, with 13 bases in between. Germline CDR1 reads SGHRS; CDR2 reads YFSETQ. The CDR3 length is 14 residues. CDR3 in amino acids: CASSPSGAENIQYF. CDR3 DNA: TGCGCCAGCAGCCCTTCGGGAGCTGAAAACATTCAGTACTTC.

J is TRBJ1-3 and V is TRBV13; D ambiguous. The CDR3 is 14 amino acids. Between the trimmed V and J ends, which lost 0 bases and 3 bases, there was a span of 6 bases. The germline CDR1 and CDR2 sequences are PRHDT and FYEKMQ (reference sequence). CDR3 loop: CASSLGSSGNTIYF. Here the CDR3 DNA reads TGTGCCAGCAGCTTAGGCTCTAGTGGAAACACCATATATTTT.

The chain recombines TRBV9 with TRBJ2-7, with 13 nucleotides matching TRBD2. V shed 4 bases and J 2 bases; nucleotides not matched to a gene: 9. In germline, CDR1 is SGDLS, CDR2 YYNGEE. This CDR3 contains 17 residues. CDR3 in amino acids: CASSHRTSGSTPYEQYF. The CDR3, as DNA: TGTGCCAGCAGCCATCGGACTAGCGGGAGTACTCCCTACGAGCAGTACTTC.

Notes on this clone: An end of the junction differs from the germline gene, which may be a read error. The chain is built from TRBV28 and TRBJ2-1; D unclear. This CDR3 has 13 residues. Germline V lookup: CDR1 MDHEN, CDR2 SYDVKM. CDR3 residues: CASSFDSDNEQFF. The CDR3 DNA sequence: TGTGCCAGCAGTTTTGACTCCGACAATGAGCAGTTCTTC.

The chain couples TRBV19 to TRBJ2-7, with 8 bases that match TRBD2. Germline lookup yields CDR1 LNHDA and CDR2 SQIVND (reference sequence). The CDR3 covers 16 residues. The ends lost 5 bases at V and 6 bases at J; junction bases unmatched: 15. The CDR3 DNA sequence: TGTGCCAGTAGTTTAATTTGGGCTAGCGGGCTTACCGAGCAGTACTTC. It encodes CASSLIWASGLTEQYF.

The rearrangement joins TRBV10-3 to TRBJ2-7; 7 bases fit TRBD2. The CDR3 consists of 13 residues. From germline, CDR1 is ENHRY and CDR2 SYGVKD. After removal of 5 bases from V and 3 bases from J, the junction contained 4 bases not matched to a gene. CDR3 residues: CAISSGTNYEQYF. CDR3 nucleotide sequence: TGTGCCATCAGTAGCGGGACCAACTACGAGCAGTACTTC.

This clone was recorded once. The rearrangement joins TRBV5-4 to TRBJ2-3; perhaps TRBD2 as D (5 bases). V shed 2 bases and J shed 5 bases, with 15 bases lying between them. Germline CDR1 SGHNT, CDR2 YYREEE (reference sequence). The CDR3 has 15 residues. CDR3 DNA sequence: TGTGCCAGCAGCTTATCGGGCGGGTCGGGAGATACGCAGTATTTT. Protein product: CASSLSGGSGDTQYF.

The chain employs TRBV9 and TRBJ2-5; TRBD2 aligns across 7 bases. The CDR3 totals 16 residues. With 0 bases clipped from V and 5 bases from J, the junction kept 10 bases outside the gene matches. Germline V gene lookup returns CDR1 SGDLS and CDR2 YYNGEE. The CDR3: CASSVAGAGAPETQYF. In DNA, the CDR3 is TGTGCCAGCAGCGTAGCTGGGGCGGGAGCCCCTGAGACCCAGTACTTC.

The V and J genes are TRBV19 and TRBJ2-1, with 7 bases that match TRBD2. CDR3 length: 12 residues. Trimming cost V 4 bases and J 9 bases; bases outside gene matches: 3. CDR1 LNHDA and CDR2 SQIVND come from the germline V gene (reference sequence). CDR3 in DNA: TGTGCCAGTAGTAGAAGCGGGGTTGAGCAGTTCTTC. Translation gives CASSRSGVEQFF.